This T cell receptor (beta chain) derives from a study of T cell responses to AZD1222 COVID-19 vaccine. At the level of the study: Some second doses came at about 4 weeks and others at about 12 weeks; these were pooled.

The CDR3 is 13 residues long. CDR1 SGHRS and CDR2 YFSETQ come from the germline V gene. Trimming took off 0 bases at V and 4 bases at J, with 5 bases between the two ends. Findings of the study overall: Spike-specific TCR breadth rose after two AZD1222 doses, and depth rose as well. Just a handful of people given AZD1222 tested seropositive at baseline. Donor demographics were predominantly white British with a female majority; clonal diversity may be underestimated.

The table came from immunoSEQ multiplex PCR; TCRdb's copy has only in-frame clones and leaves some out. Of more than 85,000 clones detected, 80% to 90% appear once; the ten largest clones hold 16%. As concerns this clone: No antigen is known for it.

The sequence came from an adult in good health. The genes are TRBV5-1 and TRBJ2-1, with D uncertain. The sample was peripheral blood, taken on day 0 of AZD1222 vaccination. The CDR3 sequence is CASSLVTYNEQFF. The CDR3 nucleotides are TGCGCCAGCAGCTTGGTAACGTACAATGAGCAGTTCTTC.